Shown below are 5 T cell receptor beta chains from a single sample sequenced in a study of blood T cell repertoires in COVID-19 (dated by TCRdb to about 2020). Libraries were made using the immunoSEQ multiplex PCR assay. Sourced from immuneACCESS, this table was stored by TCRdb with only in-frame sequences that have V and J called. A share of the clones is absent; for the studies checked, an unresolved V gene accounts for under half, and the remainder has no known explanation. This sample has 200,000 or so clones in its table, and around 80% of those were observed once. Jointly, the top ten make up around 2% of the sample. Specimen: peripheral blood. The receptors come from a man in his forties who had recovered from COVID-19.

The chain links TRBV5-6 to TRBJ2-1, with a possible D match to TRBD2 (6 bases). Germline V gives CDR1 SGHDT, CDR2 YYEEEE. The V end lost 4 bases, the J end lost 8 bases, and 16 bases lay between the germline ends. CDR3 length: 14 residues. The CDR3 reads CASSARLGGDEQFF. CDR3 bases: TGTGCCAGCAGCGCCAGACTAGGCGGCGATGAGCAGTTCTTC. Full variable domain (rest looked up from reference TRBV5-6 and TRBJ2-1): DAGVTQSPTHLIKTRGQQVTLRCSPKSGHDTVSWYQQALGQGPQFIFQYYEEEERQRGNFPDRFSGHQFPNYSSELNVNALLLGDSALYLCASSARLGGDEQFFGPGTRLTVL.

The V gene is TRBV5-1, the J gene TRBJ1-6; maybe TRBD1 (5 bases). Germline V gives CDR1 SGHRS, CDR2 YFSETQ. Trimming shortened V by 4 bases and J by 3 bases, and 20 bases separated the two germline ends. The CDR3 has 18 amino acids. CDR3 region: CASSLRSGGPFYNSPLHF. The CDR3 bases are TGCGCCAGCAGCCTAAGATCGGGGGGACCCTTCTATAATTCACCCCTCCACTTT. Full variable domain (missing parts from reference TRBV5-1 and TRBJ1-6): KAGVTQTPRYLIKTRGQQVTLSCSPISGHRSVSWYQQTPGQGLQFLFEYFSETQRNKGNFPGRFSGRQFSNSRSEMNVSTLELGDSALYLCASSLRSGGPFYNSPLHFGNGTRLTVT.

This chain connects TRBV5-1 to TRBJ2-7, with TRBD2 matching over 7 bases. The CDR3 is made up of 15 amino acids. Germline loops: CDR1 SGHRS, CDR2 YFSETQ. V shed 4 bases, J shed 0 bases, and the junction held 7 bases outside the gene matches. CDR3 loop: CASSPERGHSYEQYF. As DNA, the CDR3 is TGCGCCAGCAGCCCGGAGCGGGGCCACTCCTACGAGCAGTACTTC.

To note about this clone: The junction shows a germline mismatch at one end, possibly a read error. V and J are TRBV27 and TRBJ2-7, with TRBD2 as a possible D gene (6 bases). CDR3 size: 12 residues. Germline CDR1 reads MNHEY; CDR2 reads SMNVEV (reference sequence). CDR3 protein: CASSASGTPSHF. The CDR3 DNA reads as TGTGCCAGCAGTGCATCCGGGACTCCTTCCCATTTC.

The chain carries TRBV2 and TRBJ2-2, with TRBD2 matching 8 bases. There are 18 residues in the CDR3. Trimming removed 7 bases from V and 0 bases from J; junction bases left unmatched: 13. Germline assignment: CDR1 SNHLY and CDR2 FYNNEI. The CDR3 region has the DNA TGTGCCAGCACCGGAGGGGATACTAGCGGTCCGAACACCGGGGAGCTGTTTTTT. It codes for CASTGGDTSGPNTGELFF.